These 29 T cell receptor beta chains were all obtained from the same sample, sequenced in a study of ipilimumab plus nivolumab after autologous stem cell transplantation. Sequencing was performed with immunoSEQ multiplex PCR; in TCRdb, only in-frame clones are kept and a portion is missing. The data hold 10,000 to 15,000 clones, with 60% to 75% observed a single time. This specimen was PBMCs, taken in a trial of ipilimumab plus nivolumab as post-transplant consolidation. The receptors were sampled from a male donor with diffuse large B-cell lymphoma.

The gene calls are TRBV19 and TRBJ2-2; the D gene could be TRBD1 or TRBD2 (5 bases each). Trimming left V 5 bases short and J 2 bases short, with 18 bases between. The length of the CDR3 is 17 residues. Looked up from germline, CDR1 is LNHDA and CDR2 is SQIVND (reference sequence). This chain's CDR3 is CASSPSHRDANTGELFF. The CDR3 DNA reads TGTGCCAGTAGTCCAAGTCACCGGGACGCCAACACCGGGGAGCTGTTTTTT.

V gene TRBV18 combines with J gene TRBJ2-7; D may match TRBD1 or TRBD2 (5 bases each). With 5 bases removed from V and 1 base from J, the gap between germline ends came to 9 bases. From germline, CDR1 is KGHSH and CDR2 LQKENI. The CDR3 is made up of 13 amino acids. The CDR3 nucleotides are TGTGCCAGCTCAGGGACGGTGTCCTACGAGCAGTACTTC. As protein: CASSGTVSYEQYF.

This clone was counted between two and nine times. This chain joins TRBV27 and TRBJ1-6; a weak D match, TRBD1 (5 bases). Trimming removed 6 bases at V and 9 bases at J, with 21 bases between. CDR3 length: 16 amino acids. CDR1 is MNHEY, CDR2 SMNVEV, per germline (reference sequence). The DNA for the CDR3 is TGTGCCAGCAGGGAGACAGCATCTGTTGGGGTTTCACCCCTCCACTTT. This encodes CASRETASVGVSPLHF.

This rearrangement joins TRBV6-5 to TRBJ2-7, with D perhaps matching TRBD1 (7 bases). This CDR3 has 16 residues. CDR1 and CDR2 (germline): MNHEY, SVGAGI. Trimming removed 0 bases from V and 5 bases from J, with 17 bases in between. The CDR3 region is CASSYSLLEGADEQYF. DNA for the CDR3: TGTGCCAGCAGTTACTCACTACTGGAGGGGGCAGACGAGCAGTACTTC.

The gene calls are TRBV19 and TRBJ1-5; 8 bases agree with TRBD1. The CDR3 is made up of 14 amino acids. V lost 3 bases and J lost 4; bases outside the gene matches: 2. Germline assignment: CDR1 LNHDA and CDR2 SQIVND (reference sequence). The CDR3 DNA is TGTGCCAGTAGTATTCAGGGGGCGAATCAGCCCCAGCATTTT. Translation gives CASSIQGANQPQHF.

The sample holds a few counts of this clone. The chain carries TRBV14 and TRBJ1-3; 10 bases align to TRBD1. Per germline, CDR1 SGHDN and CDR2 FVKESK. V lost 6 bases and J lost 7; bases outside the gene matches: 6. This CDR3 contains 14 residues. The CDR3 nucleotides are TGTGCCAGCAGTCGCGGACAGGGGGTGAACACCATATATTTT. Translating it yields CASSRGQGVNTIYF. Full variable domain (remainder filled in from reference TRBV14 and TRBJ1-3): EAGVTQFPSHSVIEKGQTVTLRCDPISGHDNLYWYRRVMGKEIKFLLHFVKESKQDESGMPNNRFLAERTGGTYSTLKVQPAELEDSGVYFCASSRGQGVNTIYFGEGSWLTVV.

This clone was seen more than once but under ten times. CDR3 sequence reads: CASSRRQESEAFF. The CDR3 nucleotides read TGTGCCAGCAGCCGCAGACAGGAGTCGGAAGCTTTCTTT. The chain recombines TRBV7-6 with TRBJ1-1, with D possibly being TRBD1 (6 bases). Germline V CDR1 and CDR2: SGHVS, FNYEAQ. CDR3 size: 13 residues. With 5 bases removed from V and 8 bases from J, the gap between germline ends came to 15 bases.

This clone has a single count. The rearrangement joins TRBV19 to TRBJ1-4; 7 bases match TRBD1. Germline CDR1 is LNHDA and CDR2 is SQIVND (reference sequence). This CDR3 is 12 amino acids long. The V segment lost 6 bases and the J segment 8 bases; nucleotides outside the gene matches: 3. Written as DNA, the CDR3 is TGTGCCAGTAGGACAGGGCCAGAAAAACTGTTTTTT. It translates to CASRTGPEKLFF.

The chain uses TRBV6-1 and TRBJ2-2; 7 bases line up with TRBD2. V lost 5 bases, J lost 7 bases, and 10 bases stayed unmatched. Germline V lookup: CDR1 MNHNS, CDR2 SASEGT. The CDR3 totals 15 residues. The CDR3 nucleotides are TGTGCCAGCAGTTCCGGGACTATGGGGGGCGGGGAGCTGTTTTTT. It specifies CASSSGTMGGGELFF.

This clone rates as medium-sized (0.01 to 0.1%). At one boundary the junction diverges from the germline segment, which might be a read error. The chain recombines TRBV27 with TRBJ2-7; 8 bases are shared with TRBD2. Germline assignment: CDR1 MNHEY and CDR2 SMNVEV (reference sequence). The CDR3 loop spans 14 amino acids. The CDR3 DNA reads TGTGCCACCGCGGAAGCGGGAGTCTCCCACGAGCAGTACTTC. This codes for CATAEAGVSHEQYF.

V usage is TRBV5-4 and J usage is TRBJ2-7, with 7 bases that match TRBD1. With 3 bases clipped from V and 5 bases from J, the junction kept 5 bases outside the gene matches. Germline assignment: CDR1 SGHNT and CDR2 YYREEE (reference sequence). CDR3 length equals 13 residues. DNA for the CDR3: TGTGCCAGCAGCTCGACAGGGTTGGACGAGCAGTACTTC. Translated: CASSSTGLDEQYF.

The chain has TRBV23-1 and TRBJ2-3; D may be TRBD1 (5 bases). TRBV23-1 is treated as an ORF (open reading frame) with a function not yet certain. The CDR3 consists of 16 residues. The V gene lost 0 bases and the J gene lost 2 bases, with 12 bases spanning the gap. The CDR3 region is CASSQSSQAVTDTQYF. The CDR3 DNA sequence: TGCGCCAGCAGTCAATCGTCACAGGCGGTCACAGATACGCAGTATTTT.

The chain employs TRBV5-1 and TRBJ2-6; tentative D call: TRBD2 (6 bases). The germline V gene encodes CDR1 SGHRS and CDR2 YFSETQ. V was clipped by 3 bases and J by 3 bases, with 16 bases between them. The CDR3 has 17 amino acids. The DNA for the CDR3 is TGCGCCAGCAGCTCGACTAGATACGAAGGTGGGGCCAACGTCCTGACTTTC. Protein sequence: CASSSTRYEGGANVLTF.

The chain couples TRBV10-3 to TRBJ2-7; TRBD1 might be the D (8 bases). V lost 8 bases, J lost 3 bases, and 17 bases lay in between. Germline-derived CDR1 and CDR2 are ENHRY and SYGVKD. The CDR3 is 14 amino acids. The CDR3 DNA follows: TGTGCCATCCAGGGGGCGGGGGCGGGCTACGAGCAGTACTTC. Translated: CAIQGAGAGYEQYF.

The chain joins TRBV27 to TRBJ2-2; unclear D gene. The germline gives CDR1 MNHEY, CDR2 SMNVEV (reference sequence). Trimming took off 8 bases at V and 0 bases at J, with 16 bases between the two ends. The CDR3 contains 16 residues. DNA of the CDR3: TGTGCCAGCTTTATCGGGCAGGCCACGAACACCGGGGAGCTGTTTTTT. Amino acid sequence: CASFIGQATNTGELFF.

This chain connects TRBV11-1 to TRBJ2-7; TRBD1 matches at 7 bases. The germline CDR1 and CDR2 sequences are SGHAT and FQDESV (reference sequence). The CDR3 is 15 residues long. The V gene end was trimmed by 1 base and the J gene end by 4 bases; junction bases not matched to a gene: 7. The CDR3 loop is CASSLDRGGPYEQYF. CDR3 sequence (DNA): TGTGCCAGCAGCTTAGACCGAGGGGGCCCGTACGAGCAGTACTTC.

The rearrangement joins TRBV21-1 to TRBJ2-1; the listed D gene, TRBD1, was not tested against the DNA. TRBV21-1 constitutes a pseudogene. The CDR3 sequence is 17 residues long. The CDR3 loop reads CASSKGFTGLTYNEQFF. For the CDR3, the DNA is TGTGCCAGCAGCAAAGGGTTTACAGGGTTGACCTACAATGAGCAGTTCTTC.

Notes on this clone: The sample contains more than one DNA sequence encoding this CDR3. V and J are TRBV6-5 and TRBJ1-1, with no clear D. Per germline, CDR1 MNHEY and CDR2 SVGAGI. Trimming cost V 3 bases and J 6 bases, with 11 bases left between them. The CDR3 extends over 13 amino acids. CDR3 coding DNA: TGTGCCAGCAGTTATTCTGGGGAATCTGAAGCTTTCTTT. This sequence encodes CASSYSGESEAFF.

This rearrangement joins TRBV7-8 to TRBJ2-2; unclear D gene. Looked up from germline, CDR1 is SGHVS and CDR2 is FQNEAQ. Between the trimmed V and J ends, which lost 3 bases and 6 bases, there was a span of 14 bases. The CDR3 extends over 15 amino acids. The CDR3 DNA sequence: TGTGCCAGCAGCTTTCCCCCTCGGGCCCCCGGGGAGCTGTTTTTT. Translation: CASSFPPRAPGELFF.

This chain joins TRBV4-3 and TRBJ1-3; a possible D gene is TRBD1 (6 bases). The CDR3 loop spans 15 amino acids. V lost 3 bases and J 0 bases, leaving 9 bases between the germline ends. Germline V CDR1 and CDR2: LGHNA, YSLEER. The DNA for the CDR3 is TGCGCCAGCAGCCAGGAAGGGGGCTCTGGAAACACCATATATTTT. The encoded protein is CASSQEGGSGNTIYF.

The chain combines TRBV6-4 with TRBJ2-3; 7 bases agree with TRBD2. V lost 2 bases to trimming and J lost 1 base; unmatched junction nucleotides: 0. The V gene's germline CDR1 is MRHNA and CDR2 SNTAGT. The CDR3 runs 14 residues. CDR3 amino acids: CASSDGGGTDTQYF. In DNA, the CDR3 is TGTGCCAGCAGTGACGGGGGGGGCACAGATACGCAGTATTTT.

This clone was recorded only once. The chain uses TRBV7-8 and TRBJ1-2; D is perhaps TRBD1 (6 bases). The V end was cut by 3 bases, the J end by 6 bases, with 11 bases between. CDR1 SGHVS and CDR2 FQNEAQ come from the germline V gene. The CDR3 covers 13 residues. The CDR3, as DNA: TGTGCCAGCAGCTTCCTACAGGGCGATGGCTACACCTTC. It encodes CASSFLQGDGYTF.

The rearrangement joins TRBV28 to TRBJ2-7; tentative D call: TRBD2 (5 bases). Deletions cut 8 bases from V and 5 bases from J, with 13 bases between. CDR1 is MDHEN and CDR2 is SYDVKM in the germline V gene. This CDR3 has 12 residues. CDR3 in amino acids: CASRVGSDEQYF. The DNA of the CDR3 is TGTGCCAGCCGCGTAGGGAGCGACGAGCAGTACTTC.

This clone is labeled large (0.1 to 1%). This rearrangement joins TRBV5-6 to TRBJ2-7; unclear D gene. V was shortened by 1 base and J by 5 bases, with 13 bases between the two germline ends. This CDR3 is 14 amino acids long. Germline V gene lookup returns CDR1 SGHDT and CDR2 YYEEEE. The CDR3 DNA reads TGTGCCAGCAGCTTGTTGATGGCAAGAAACGAGCAGTACTTC. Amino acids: CASSLLMARNEQYF.

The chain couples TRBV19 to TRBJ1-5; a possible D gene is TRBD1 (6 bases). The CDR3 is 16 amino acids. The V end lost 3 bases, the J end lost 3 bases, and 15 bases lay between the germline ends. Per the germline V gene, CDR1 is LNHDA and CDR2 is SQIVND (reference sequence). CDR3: CASSMFGRGINQPQHF. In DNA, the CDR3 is TGTGCCAGTAGTATGTTCGGCAGGGGAATCAATCAGCCCCAGCATTTT.

CDR3 amino acids: CASGPTFRAEAFF. The CDR3 DNA is TGTGCTAGTGGTCCCACTTTCCGAGCCGAAGCTTTCTTT. The chain has TRBV12-5 and TRBJ1-1, with D unclear. The CDR3 contains 13 residues. The germline CDR1 and CDR2 sequences are LGHNT and FRNRAP. The ends were cut back, 5 bases at V and 8 bases at J, with 15 bases in the middle.

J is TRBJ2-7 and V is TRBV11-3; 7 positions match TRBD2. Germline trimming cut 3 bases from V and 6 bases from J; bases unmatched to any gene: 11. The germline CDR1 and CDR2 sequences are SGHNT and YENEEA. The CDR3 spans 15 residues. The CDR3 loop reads CASSFRRGRFTEQYF. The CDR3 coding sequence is TGTGCCAGCAGCTTCCGTCGCGGGAGATTTACCGAGCAGTACTTC.

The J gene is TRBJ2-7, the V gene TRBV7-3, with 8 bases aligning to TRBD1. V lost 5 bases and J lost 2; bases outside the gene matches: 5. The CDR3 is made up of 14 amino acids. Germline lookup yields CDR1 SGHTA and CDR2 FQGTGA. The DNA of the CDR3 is TGTGCCAGCAGCCCGACAGGGGCCACCTACGAGCAGTACTTC. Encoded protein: CASSPTGATYEQYF.

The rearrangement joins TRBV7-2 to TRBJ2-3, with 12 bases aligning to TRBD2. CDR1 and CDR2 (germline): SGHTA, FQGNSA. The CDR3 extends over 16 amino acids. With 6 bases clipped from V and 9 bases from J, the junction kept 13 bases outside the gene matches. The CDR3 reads CASRPGTSGPGSTQYF. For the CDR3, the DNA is TGTGCCAGCAGACCAGGGACTAGCGGGCCGGGGAGCACGCAGTATTTT. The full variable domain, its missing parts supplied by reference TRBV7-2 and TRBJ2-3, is GAGVSQSPSNKVTEKGKDVELRCDPISGHTALYWYRQSLGQGLEFLIYFQGNSAPDKSGLPSDRFSAERTGGSVSTLTIQRTQQEDSAVYLCASRPGTSGPGSTQYFGPGTRLTVL.